This TCR beta chain was recorded in a study of blood T cell repertoires in COVID-19 (TCRdb year 2020). For the study in its entirety: Samples from collaborators originated in the United States, Italy and Spain and spanned both the acute and convalescent phases of COVID-19. Subjects who had been exposed to COVID-19, were actively infected with it, or had recovered from it provided the deeply sampled blood TCRbeta repertoires that made up the dataset. The samples were drawn from the first 160 participants of the ongoing ImmuneRACE study and from about 1,200 subjects provided by 6 global collaborators. Where available, HLA class I and class II types were taken from metadata supplied by the sample provider and were not determined by assay-based typing. A freely available public database, intended as a resource for researchers studying the immune response to SARS-CoV-2, is where the repertoires were released. A de-identified subject ID, COVID-19 status, age in years and sex were almost always included in the sample metadata. The prospective study material was composed of cDNA or gDNA derived from T cells, B-cell-depleted T cells, or PBMCs.

Whole blood was collected in K2EDTA tubes by collaborating institutions according to the institutions' own protocols. For TCRbeta analysis, collaborator samples were shipped as frozen whole blood, as isolated PBMCs, or as DNA extracted from either sample type. Overall study outcomes, separate from this receptor: Clinical and demographic metadata were provided uncurated, with the amount varying by source and participant.

Concerning this clone itself: What this receptor recognizes is not known. Qualities for individual bases were not recorded, and no much larger clone is one base off.

TCRbeta CDR3 regions were amplified from genomic DNA by means of the immunoSEQ Assay, a bias-controlled multiplex PCR. The authors' analysis ran thus. Nucleated cell counts per sample were estimated from amplification of reference gene primers within the assay. To quantify the absolute abundance of each unique TCRbeta CDR3 rearrangement, sequence reads were collapsed and filtered. For each sample, productive Simpson clonality was calculated as the square root of Simpson's diversity index across productive rearrangements. In TCRdb, the immuneACCESS table is reduced to in-frame sequences with V and J assigned. These tables do not hold every clone; where another copy was compared, an unresolved V gene accounts for under half, and the others remain unexplained. V, J and clone size reflect that table, while D and trimming were determined from the DNA. The sample contains 100,000 to 150,000 clones, 74% of them found a single time. The biggest ten clones account for around 5.5% of the sample.

V loses 6 bases at its end and J loses 0 bases; junction bases beyond the gene matches: 6. In the germline V gene, CDR1 corresponds to MDHEN and CDR2 to SYDVKM. The CDR3 numbers 15 residues from cysteine through phenylalanine. Of all the DNA, just the CDR3 is kept, 45 bases in frame from base 1. The chain links TRBV28 with TRBJ1-2, with TRBD1 identical over 8 junction bases. The receptor comes from a man between 60 and 75 years old with acute or convalescent COVID-19. The sequenced sample was peripheral blood. The DNA reads TGTGCCAGCAGCAGACAGACAGGGGCTAACTATGGCTACACCTTC. Translated, it reads CASSRQTGANYGYTF.